The 27 T cell receptor beta chains below were found in one sample sequenced in a study of OX40 agonist ivuxolimab in advanced cancers. Data came from immunoSEQ multiplex PCR; TCRdb stores just in-frame clones and leaves some out. The sample lists fewer than 75,000 clones, roughly 86% occurring once. The specimen was CD4+ or CD8+ T cells sorted from blood, collected in a trial of the OX40 agonist ivuxolimab. These TCRs come from an adult with an advanced solid tumor such as melanoma, head and neck, liver or kidney cancer.

This clone was seen once. The chain combines TRBV7-3 with TRBJ2-5; D unclear. Trimming left V 5 bases short and J 4 bases short, with 11 bases between. This CDR3 region has 13 residues. CDR1 SGHTA and CDR2 FQGTGA come from the germline V gene. CDR3 nucleotides: TGTGCCAGCAGCCCGGCCCTTGCAGAGACCCAGTACTTC. Amino acid sequence: CASSPALAETQYF.

V usage is TRBV29-1 and J usage is TRBJ2-1, with D tentatively TRBD2 (6 bases). V was shortened by 4 bases and J by 2 bases, with 15 bases between the two germline ends. The CDR3 runs 15 residues. The V gene's germline CDR1 is SQVTM and CDR2 ANQGSEA. For the CDR3, the DNA is TGCAGCGTTGTCTTCGCGGGGTTTGCCTACAATGAGCAGTTCTTC. It translates to CSVVFAGFAYNEQFF.

This chain joins TRBV28 and TRBJ1-1, with D hard to call. From germline, CDR1 is MDHEN and CDR2 SYDVKM. V lost 6 bases to trimming and J lost 5 bases, with 16 bases between them. The CDR3 covers 14 residues. DNA of the CDR3: TGTGCCAGCAGAATAGAGCTAATCGGGACTGAAGCTTTCTTT. Translation gives CASRIELIGTEAFF.

This chain links TRBV5-1 with TRBJ2-5; the match to TRBD2 covers 7 bases. Looked up from germline, CDR1 is SGHRS and CDR2 is YFSETQ. The CDR3 sequence is 16 residues long. V shed 0 bases, J shed 5 bases, and the junction held 10 bases outside the gene matches. The CDR3 nucleotides read TGCGCCAGCAGCTTGGCTGTCGGGGCGGGAGAGGAGACCCAGTACTTC. Translated, it gives CASSLAVGAGEETQYF.

This clone was found once. V is TRBV18 and J is TRBJ2-7; D remains ambiguous. With 0 bases removed from V and 0 bases from J, the gap between germline ends came to 12 bases. Germline CDR1 reads KGHSH; CDR2 reads LQKENI. The CDR3 totals 16 residues. CDR3 nucleotide sequence: TGTGCCAGCTCACCACCTAATCCTACCGGCTCCTACGAGCAGTACTTC. This translates into CASSPPNPTGSYEQYF.

CDR3 region: CASSLWRDSGEKLFF. Written as DNA, the CDR3 is TGTGCCAGCAGTTTATGGAGGGATAGTGGGGAAAAACTGTTTTTT. This rearrangement joins TRBV28 to TRBJ1-4, with D hard to call. The V gene lost 0 bases and the J gene lost 8 bases, with 13 bases spanning the gap. CDR1 and CDR2 from the germline V gene are MDHEN and SYDVKM. This CDR3 is 15 amino acids long.

V is TRBV6-4 and J is TRBJ2-3; 9 positions agree with TRBD2. Germline CDR1 is MRHNA and CDR2 is SNTAGT. V trimming: 6 bases; J trimming: 4 bases; junction bases outside the gene matches: 8. The CDR3 is 15 residues long. DNA for the CDR3: TGTGCCAGCAGACAAGTAGCGGGAGCGGCAGATACGCAGTATTTT. This gives the protein CASRQVAGAADTQYF.

The chain recombines TRBV18 with TRBJ2-2, with 9 bases that match TRBD1. Per the germline V gene, CDR1 is KGHSH and CDR2 is LQKENI. Trimming at V came to 3 bases and at J to 3 bases, leaving 2 bases not matched to a gene. CDR3 length: 15 residues. The CDR3 DNA reads as TGTGCCAGCTCACCGCGACAGGGGGACACCGGGGAGCTGTTTTTT. This codes for CASSPRQGDTGELFF.

The chain is built from TRBV6-1 and TRBJ2-6, with no clear D. The V end was cut by 8 bases, the J end by 4 bases, with 9 bases between. This CDR3 has 13 amino acids. Germline V gene sequence: CDR1 MNHNS, CDR2 SASEGT. The CDR3 bases are TGTGCCAGCTTCTTGTCCGGGGCCAACGTCCTGACTTTC. This translates into CASFLSGANVLTF.

V gene TRBV9 combines with J gene TRBJ2-7, with D perhaps matching TRBD2 (6 bases). The length of the CDR3 is 16 residues. From germline, CDR1 is SGDLS and CDR2 YYNGEE. The V gene lost 4 bases and the J gene lost 0 bases, with 17 bases spanning the gap. The CDR3 DNA reads as TGTGCCAGCAGCCCGTGGGACTTCCCGCGCTCCTACGAGCAGTACTTC. Its protein product is CASSPWDFPRSYEQYF.

The chain links TRBV10-2 to TRBJ1-5, with D uncertain. Trimming stripped 2 bases from V and 0 bases from J, with 14 bases between. The CDR3 is made up of 17 amino acids. In germline, CDR1 is WSHSY, CDR2 SAAADI. This CDR3 reads CASSERQALYSNQPQHF. The CDR3 nucleotides read TGCGCCAGCAGTGAGCGGCAGGCCCTCTATAGCAATCAGCCCCAGCATTTT.

This chain links TRBV7-8 with TRBJ1-2, with TRBD1 matching 7 bases. The CDR3 is 14 amino acids. CDR1 is SGHVS and CDR2 is FQNEAQ in the germline V gene. V trimming: 5 bases; J trimming: 4 bases; junction bases outside the gene matches: 7. CDR3 sequence (DNA): TGTGCCAGCAGCCCCCAGGGGGGCATCTATGGCTACACCTTC. Amino acid sequence: CASSPQGGIYGYTF.

The chain joins TRBV19 to TRBJ2-2; tentative D call: TRBD1 (5 bases). Trimming removed 4 bases at V and 4 bases at J, with 10 bases between. Germline loops: CDR1 LNHDA, CDR2 SQIVND (reference sequence). CDR3 size: 14 residues. The DNA of the CDR3 is TGTGCCAGTAGTACTCAGGGTAGCACCGGGGAGCTGTTTTTT. Amino acid sequence: CASSTQGSTGELFF.

This clone was seen more than once but under ten times. The genes are TRBV7-9 and TRBJ1-1; D possibly corresponds to TRBD1 (5 bases). The germline V and J ends were trimmed by 6 bases and 1 base, with 12 bases remaining between them. Per the germline V gene, CDR1 is SEHNR and CDR2 is FQNEAQ (reference sequence). The CDR3 spans 14 residues. The CDR3 reads CASRRGGTNTEAFF. The CDR3 nucleotides read TGTGCCAGCAGACGGGGCGGTACGAACACTGAAGCTTTCTTT. The full variable domain, in which reference TRBV7-9 and TRBJ1-1 provide the parts outside the CDR3, is DTGVSQNPRHKITKRGQNVTFRCDPISEHNRLYWYRQTLGQGPEFLTYFQNEAQLEKSRLLSDRFSAERPKGSFSTLEIQRTEQGDSAMYLCASRRGGTNTEAFFGQGTRLTVV.

V gene TRBV30 combines with J gene TRBJ2-7, with 11 bases aligning to TRBD2. The CDR3 runs 15 residues. Trimming cost V 2 bases and J 2 bases; bases outside gene matches: 5. Per the germline V gene, CDR1 is GTSNPN and CDR2 is SVGIG (reference sequence). The CDR3, as DNA: TGTGCCTGGAGTAGACTAGCGGGACCTGCCTACGAGCAGTACTTC. It yields the protein CAWSRLAGPAYEQYF.

The V call is TRBV30, the J call TRBJ2-7; no clear D gene. Germline CDR1 reads GTSNPN; CDR2 reads SVGIG (reference sequence). The V end was cut by 2 bases, the J end by 2 bases, with 13 bases between. CDR3 size: 14 residues. CDR3 nucleotides: TGTGCCTGGAGTACCCAGGACGGAACCTACGAGCAGTACTTC. Residues: CAWSTQDGTYEQYF.

This chain uses TRBV28 with TRBJ1-1; D gene ambiguous. Germline values: CDR1 MDHEN, CDR2 SYDVKM. V dropped 2 bases and J dropped 0 bases, with 4 bases sitting between them. The length of the CDR3 is 13 residues. The CDR3 DNA reads as TGTGCCAGCAGTTTACAGGTGAACACTGAAGCTTTCTTT. It codes for CASSLQVNTEAFF.

The V and J genes are TRBV19 and TRBJ1-5; no reliable D call. The V gene lost 6 bases and the J gene lost 4 bases, with 16 bases spanning the gap. Per germline, CDR1 LNHDA and CDR2 SQIVND (reference sequence). This CDR3 has 15 residues. DNA of the CDR3: TGTGCCAGTAGGCCCCCCGGAGGGAGTAATCAGCCCCAGCATTTT. This translates into CASRPPGGSNQPQHF.

The chain recombines TRBV19 with TRBJ2-3; a possible D gene is TRBD2 (6 bases). V lost 8 bases and J 8 bases, leaving 17 bases between the germline ends. Germline CDR1 LNHDA, CDR2 SQIVND (reference sequence). This CDR3 contains 13 residues. The CDR3 DNA reads as TGTGCCAGTCGGGCGGGGCCCGGCGGTACGCAGTATTTT. Amino acid sequence: CASRAGPGGTQYF.

The chain uses TRBV5-4 and TRBJ1-4; 7 nucleotides align to TRBD1. V was pared by 0 bases and J by 10 bases, with 6 bases of the junction left unmatched. This CDR3 comprises 14 residues. Germline-derived CDR1 and CDR2 are SGHNT and YYREEE (reference sequence). Here the CDR3 DNA reads TGTGCCAGCAGCTTGGACAGGGGAGAAGGAAAACTGTTTTTT. Its protein product is CASSLDRGEGKLFF. Looking up the rest from reference TRBV5-4 and TRBJ1-4 gives the full variable domain: ETGVTQSPTHLIKTRGQQVTLRCSSQSGHNTVSWYQQALGQGPQFIFQYYREEENGRGNFPPRFSGLQFPNYSSELNVNALELDDSALYLCASSLDRGEGKLFFGSGTQLSVL.

The genes are TRBV28 and TRBJ1-5; 12 nucleotides match TRBD1. J was trimmed by 6 bases and V by 5 bases; bases with no gene match: 5. CDR1 and CDR2 (germline): MDHEN, SYDVKM. The CDR3 sequence is 15 residues long. The CDR3 sequence is CASSPGQGASQPQHF. The CDR3 DNA is TGTGCCAGCAGTCCGGGACAGGGGGCTAGTCAGCCCCAGCATTTT. Full variable domain (remainder filled in from reference TRBV28 and TRBJ1-5): DVKVTQSSRYLVKRTGEKVFLECVQDMDHENMFWYRQDPGLGLRLIYFSYDVKMKEKGDIPEGYSVSREKKERFSLILESASTNQTSMYLCASSPGQGASQPQHFGDGTRLSIL.

The chain couples TRBV19 to TRBJ1-4; D is unresolved. The CDR3 length is 12 residues. V was pared by 2 bases and J by 8 bases, with 6 bases between. Germline lookup yields CDR1 LNHDA and CDR2 SQIVND (reference sequence). The DNA for the CDR3 is TGTGCCAGTAGTATACGAGGGGAAAAACTGTTTTTT. It translates to CASSIRGEKLFF.

The chain uses TRBV5-1 and TRBJ2-1, with D perhaps TRBD2 (5 bases). Between the trimmed V and J ends, which lost 4 bases and 5 bases, there was a span of 13 bases. The germline V gene encodes CDR1 SGHRS and CDR2 YFSETQ. CDR3 length equals 14 residues. The CDR3 DNA reads as TGCGCCAGCAGCATGGGAACAGCGGACAATGAGCAGTTCTTC. Translation gives CASSMGTADNEQFF.

The chain is built from TRBV7-8 and TRBJ2-6; D is perhaps TRBD1 (6 bases). CDR1 is SGHVS and CDR2 is FQNEAQ in the germline V gene. The CDR3 totals 17 residues. V was pared by 6 bases and J by 0 bases, with 15 bases between. The CDR3 DNA is TGTGCCAGCAGGCTGGACAGTAGCTTCTCTGGGGCCAACGTCCTGACTTTC. Its protein product is CASRLDSSFSGANVLTF.

This chain uses TRBV6-6 with TRBJ1-1; 8 bases align to TRBD1. The V segment lost 6 bases and the J segment 5 bases; nucleotides outside the gene matches: 11. Germline CDR1 and CDR2: MNHNY and SVGAGI (reference sequence). The CDR3 spans 15 residues. The CDR3, as DNA: TGTGCCAGCAGCCCTAATACAGGGGGGATGACTGAAGCTTTCTTT. It specifies CASSPNTGGMTEAFF.

This clone was found once. The genes are TRBV5-5 and TRBJ1-1; D gene ambiguous. V was cut by 4 bases and J by 10 bases, with 20 bases left in between. CDR3 length equals 14 residues. Germline loops: CDR1 SGHKS, CDR2 YYEKEE (reference sequence). The CDR3 nucleotides read TGTGCCAGCAGCCGACGAGTTGGTGAGGTAAGAGCTTTCTTT. Protein: CASSRRVGEVRAFF.

V gene TRBV28 combines with J gene TRBJ1-5; no clear D gene. CDR3 size: 15 residues. Trimming cost V 5 bases and J 2 bases, with 13 bases left between them. Germline assignment: CDR1 MDHEN and CDR2 SYDVKM. As DNA, the CDR3 is TGTGCCAGCAGTCCCCCCGGGTATGGCAATCAGCCCCAGCATTTT. Protein sequence: CASSPPGYGNQPQHF.